This T cell receptor (beta chain) derives from a study of blood T cell repertoires in COVID-19. The overall study: Whether acute or convalescent, the COVID-19 samples came from the United States, Italy and Spain.

Germline V gene sequence: CDR1 SGHAT, CDR2 FQNNGV. This CDR3 comprises 16 residues. The J segment lost 7 bases and the V segment lost 2 bases, leaving 9 bases of the junction unmatched. Profiled with immunoSEQ multiplex PCR; TCRdb holds only in-frame clones, not every one. The sample records more than 350,000 clones, more than 75% being singletons. Sequencing was performed on peripheral blood. The source is a woman aged 30 to 39 with COVID-19, enrolled during active disease. The chain combines TRBV11-2 with TRBJ2-1; 9 bases line up with TRBD2. The CDR3 sequence is CASSLTSLAGLNEQFF. Written as DNA, the CDR3 is TGTGCCAGCAGCTTAACGTCCCTAGCGGGGCTGAATGAGCAGTTCTTC.